The 5 T cell receptor beta chains below come from one sample, sequenced in a study of blood T cell repertoires in COVID-19. Libraries were prepared by immunoSEQ multiplex PCR; TCRdb keeps only in-frame clonotypes and omits some of them. The sample records 300,000 to 400,000 clones, around 82% being singletons. Sequencing was carried out using peripheral blood. These receptors originate from a man aged 25-45 years with active or convalescent COVID-19.

The chain is built from TRBV5-5 and TRBJ1-2; D unresolved. The ends were cut back, 3 bases at V and 4 bases at J, with 10 bases in the middle. CDR3 length equals 13 residues. CDR1 and CDR2 (germline): SGHKS, YYEKEE (reference sequence). The CDR3 is CASSSEGGYGYTF. The CDR3, as DNA: TGTGCCAGCAGCTCCGAGGGAGGCTATGGCTACACCTTC.

This sequence joins TRBV11-3 and TRBJ2-3; 13 bases fit TRBD2. The CDR3 totals 15 residues. V was clipped by 5 bases and J by 4 bases; unmatched bases: 3. From germline, CDR1 is SGHNT and CDR2 YENEEA. The CDR3 protein is CASSAGLAGADTQYF. The CDR3 DNA sequence: TGTGCCAGCAGCGCCGGACTAGCGGGAGCAGATACGCAGTATTTT.

This rearrangement joins TRBV6-5 to TRBJ1-3; TRBD1 might be the D (6 bases). The CDR3 is made up of 15 amino acids. Germline CDR1 reads MNHEY; CDR2 reads SVGAGI. The V end lost 5 bases, the J end lost 6 bases, and 17 bases lay between the germline ends. CDR3 nucleotide sequence: TGTGCCAGCAGTCCTCAGACAGGTGGTTTAAACACCATATATTTT. Its translation is CASSPQTGGLNTIYF.

CDR3 residues: CASSVRGQGNTEAFF. DNA for the CDR3: TGTGCCAGCAGCGTACGCGGACAGGGGAACACTGAAGCTTTCTTT. The rearrangement uses TRBV9 and TRBJ1-1; 8 bases fit TRBD1. The CDR3 has 15 amino acids. Trimming cost V 1 base and J 1 base; bases outside gene matches: 3. Germline CDR1 SGDLS, CDR2 YYNGEE.

V gene TRBV2 combines with J gene TRBJ2-7; 8 bases line up with TRBD2. CDR3 length: 15 amino acids. Per germline, CDR1 SNHLY and CDR2 FYNNEI. V trimming: 3 bases; J trimming: 5 bases; junction bases outside the gene matches: 9. In DNA form, the CDR3 reads TGTGCCAGCAGTGAGTGGTTAGCGGGACTCAACGAGCAGTACTTC. Its translation: CASSEWLAGLNEQYF.